The 17 T cell receptor beta chains given below trace back to one sample, sequenced in a study of shared clonotypes between healthy human individuals (dated by TCRdb to 2018 to 2020). The method was the immunoSEQ multiplex PCR assay. TCRdb's version of the immuneACCESS table is confined to in-frame rearrangements and falls short of the full clone set. An unresolved V gene accounts for under half of the shortfall where checked; the remainder is of unknown origin. The table for this sample lists some 1 million clones; about 80% of them were counted only once. The ten biggest clones cover approximately 1.3% of the sample. Sequenced input: memory CD4+ T cells sorted from blood. The cell subset or site label for this specimen denotes: CD45RA-negative fraction. The receptors here all came from a man aged 18 to 30 in good health.

V usage is TRBV2 and J usage is TRBJ1-1; D call uncertain. Germline V CDR1 and CDR2: SNHLY, FYNNEI. This CDR3 contains 13 residues. The V end was cut by 5 bases, the J end by 3 bases, with 10 bases between. CDR3: CASSQELDTEAFF. The CDR3 DNA follows: TGTGCCAGCAGTCAGGAGTTGGACACTGAAGCTTTCTTT.

This clone occurred once. This chain connects TRBV5-1 to TRBJ2-5, with 9 bases aligning to TRBD2. CDR1 is SGHRS, CDR2 YFSETQ, per germline. V lost 0 bases to trimming and J lost 4 bases; unmatched junction nucleotides: 4. The CDR3 sequence is 15 residues long. The CDR3 DNA reads as TGCGCCAGCAGCTTGGGACTAGCGGAGGGAGAGACCCAGTACTTC. Its translation: CASSLGLAEGETQYF.

The CDR3 nucleotides are TGCGCCAGCAGCCGGACAGGGAGGAATGAAAAACTGTTTTTT. Amino acid sequence: CASSRTGRNEKLFF. The chain recombines TRBV4-1 with TRBJ1-4, with TRBD1 matching over 8 bases. V was clipped by 4 bases and J by 5 bases; unmatched bases: 3. Germline V gene lookup returns CDR1 MGHRA and CDR2 YSYEKL. The CDR3 contains 14 residues.

CDR3 sequence (DNA): TGTGCCAGCAGCTTTGGCAGGGGTCGCCCTAATGAAAAACTGTTTTTT. Its protein product is CASSFGRGRPNEKLFF. The V call is TRBV11-2, the J call TRBJ1-4; D may be TRBD1 (6 bases). CDR3 length equals 16 residues. V was clipped by 3 bases and J by 3 bases, with 14 bases between them. CDR1 is SGHAT, CDR2 FQNNGV, per germline.

The chain combines TRBV10-3 with TRBJ2-3, with 12 bases lining up with TRBD2. The V and J ends lost 6 bases and 3 bases, in that order; junction bases with no gene match: 4. The germline V gene has CDR1 ENHRY and CDR2 SYGVKD. The CDR3 sequence is 15 residues long. CDR3 DNA: TGTGCCATCAGAAGACTAGCGGGGGATACAGATACGCAGTATTTT. This encodes CAIRRLAGDTDTQYF.

The J gene is TRBJ2-7, the V gene TRBV28; no clear D. This CDR3 region has 12 residues. V lost 9 bases and J 7 bases, leaving 16 bases between the germline ends. Germline lookup yields CDR1 MDHEN and CDR2 SYDVKM. The CDR3 spells CASQKVRGEQYF. The DNA of the CDR3 is TGTGCCAGTCAAAAGGTCCGAGGTGAGCAGTACTTC.

The rearrangement links TRBV14 to TRBJ2-7; possibly TRBD1 for D (6 bases). There are 17 residues in the CDR3. V was clipped by 4 bases and J by 3 bases, with 22 bases between them. Germline CDR1 reads SGHDN; CDR2 reads FVKESK. CDR3 protein: CASSPGAKGRGGYEQYF. DNA for the CDR3: TGTGCCAGCAGCCCCGGAGCAAAGGGCAGGGGTGGCTACGAGCAGTACTTC.

The chain uses TRBV30 and TRBJ1-2; D unresolved. The CDR3 sequence is 13 residues long. Germline-derived CDR1 and CDR2 are GTSNPN and SVGIG (reference sequence). The V and J ends lost 2 bases and 7 bases respectively, with 14 bases between them. The CDR3, as DNA: TGTGCCTGGAGTCCCTGGGCCCCCTCTGGCTACACCTTC. This translates into CAWSPWAPSGYTF.

Remarks on this clone: The same CDR3 arises from other DNA sequences in this sample as well. The chain carries TRBV28 and TRBJ1-2; D gene unclear. V gave up 4 bases and J gave up 8 bases, with 8 bases separating them. Germline V gives CDR1 MDHEN, CDR2 SYDVKM. The CDR3 consists of 11 residues. CDR3 protein: CASSSQGGYTF. The CDR3 DNA reads TGTGCCAGCAGTTCTCAAGGCGGCTACACCTTC.

The chain joins TRBV4-1 to TRBJ2-3; 16 positions match TRBD2. The CDR3 runs to 18 residues. Germline loops: CDR1 MGHRA, CDR2 YSYEKL. V was clipped by 4 bases and J by 2 bases; unmatched bases: 6. The CDR3 region has the DNA TGCGCCAGCAGCCCGGGACTAGCGGGGGGGCCCGACACAGATACGCAGTATTTT. Encoded protein: CASSPGLAGGPDTDTQYF.

This clone was counted a single time. The rearrangement joins TRBV19 to TRBJ2-2; D unclear. Between the trimmed V and J ends, which lost 0 bases and 6 bases, there was a span of 8 bases. Germline V gives CDR1 LNHDA, CDR2 SQIVND (reference sequence). This CDR3 is 14 amino acids long. The CDR3 DNA is TGTGCCAGTAGTATAGACGCGGTGGCCGGGGAGCTGTTTTTT. Its protein is CASSIDAVAGELFF.

This chain links TRBV16 with TRBJ2-6, with D tentatively TRBD2 (6 bases). Looked up from germline, CDR1 is KGHSY and CDR2 is FQNENV. Trimming removed 1 base from V and 9 bases from J, with 10 bases in between. CDR3 length: 14 residues. The CDR3 region is CASSQFGGVNVLTF. CDR3 DNA: TGTGCCAGCAGCCAATTCGGGGGTGTCAACGTCCTGACTTTC.

This clone has just a few counts. The chain is built from TRBV19 and TRBJ2-1, with TRBD2 matching 14 bases. Losses at the gene ends were 4 bases for V and 7 bases for J; bases not matched to a gene: 3. The CDR3 is 15 residues long. The germline V gene encodes CDR1 LNHDA and CDR2 SQIVND (reference sequence). The CDR3 spells CASSRLAGGPNEQFF. In DNA, the CDR3 is TGTGCCAGTAGTAGACTAGCGGGAGGGCCGAATGAGCAGTTCTTC.

V and J are TRBV4-1 and TRBJ1-4; 7 bases map to TRBD1. Germline V gene data show CDR1 as MGHRA and CDR2 as YSYEKL. With 3 bases clipped from V and 5 bases from J, the junction kept 9 bases outside the gene matches. The CDR3 is 16 amino acids. The CDR3 loop reads CASSHGETGRNEKLFF. CDR3 coding DNA: TGCGCCAGCAGCCACGGCGAGACAGGGCGAAATGAAAAACTGTTTTTT.

The chain combines TRBV11-2 with TRBJ1-6; D remains unclear. The CDR3 consists of 16 residues. From germline, CDR1 is SGHAT and CDR2 FQNNGV. Trimming stripped 0 bases from V and 6 bases from J, with 12 bases between. CDR3 protein: CASSLEGSKFNSPLHF. In DNA form, the CDR3 reads TGTGCCAGCAGCTTAGAGGGCAGCAAATTTAATTCACCCCTCCACTTT.

This clone was counted a few times. Other DNA sequences within the sample encode an identical CDR3. This chain links TRBV5-1 with TRBJ1-2; D gene unclear. This CDR3 spans 14 amino acids. Trimming removed 2 bases from V and 2 bases from J, with 10 bases in between. CDR1 is SGHRS, CDR2 YFSETQ, per germline. The CDR3: CASSFEGLNYGYTF. The CDR3 region has the DNA TGCGCCAGCAGCTTCGAGGGTTTGAACTATGGCTACACCTTC.

The chain joins TRBV28 to TRBJ2-1, with 11 bases fitting TRBD2. The length of the CDR3 is 15 residues. J lost 5 bases, V lost 5 bases, and 5 bases had no gene match. CDR1 is MDHEN and CDR2 is SYDVKM in the germline V gene. The CDR3 DNA reads as TGTGCCAGCAGTCCTAGCGGGGGGCCCCACAATGAGCAGTTCTTC. This gives the protein CASSPSGGPHNEQFF.